The clone carrying this TCR beta chain was observed once. Its antigen is not known. This entry belongs to a study of radiotherapy plus CTLA-4 blockade in lung cancer. Study summary: Roughly 17% of enrolled patients responded objectively, and 25% to 40% had disease control.

With 0 bases clipped from V and 3 bases from J, the junction kept 12 bases outside the gene matches. CDR1 is SGDLS, CDR2 YYNGEE, per germline. This CDR3 region has 19 residues. This table comes from immunoSEQ multiplex PCR, and its TCRdb copy is limited to in-frame clones, with some not included. The sample includes roughly 14,000 clones, around 87% of them seen just once. General observations from the study: Tumor-derived TCR clones expanded in blood after radiotherapy plus ipilimumab. Per reports, early blood T cell clone dynamics, plus interferon-beta, forecast response most strongly.

This receptor was identified in a human donor with non-small cell lung cancer that progressed on radiotherapy plus ipilimumab. Some clones in this sample may be carry-over from other donors' samples. The specimen was peripheral blood, collected from a patient treated with radiotherapy plus ipilimumab. This chain uses TRBV9 with TRBJ2-1, with TRBD2 identical over 10 bases. CDR3 amino acids: CASSVDPFTGTSDYNEQFF. The CDR3 nucleotides are TGTGCCAGCAGCGTAGACCCCTTTACCGGGACTAGCGACTACAATGAGCAGTTCTTC.